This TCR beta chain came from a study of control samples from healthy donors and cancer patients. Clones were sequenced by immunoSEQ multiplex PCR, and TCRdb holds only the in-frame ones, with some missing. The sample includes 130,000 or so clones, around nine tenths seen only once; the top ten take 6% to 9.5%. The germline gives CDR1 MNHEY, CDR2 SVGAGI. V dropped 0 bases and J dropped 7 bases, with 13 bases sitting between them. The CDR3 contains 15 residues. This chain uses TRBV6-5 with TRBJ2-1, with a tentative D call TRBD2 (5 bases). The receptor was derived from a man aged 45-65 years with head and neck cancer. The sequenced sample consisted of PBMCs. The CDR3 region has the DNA TGTGCCAGCAGTTACTCAGAGGTAGCGCTGAATGAGCAGTTCTTC. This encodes CASSYSEVALNEQFF.